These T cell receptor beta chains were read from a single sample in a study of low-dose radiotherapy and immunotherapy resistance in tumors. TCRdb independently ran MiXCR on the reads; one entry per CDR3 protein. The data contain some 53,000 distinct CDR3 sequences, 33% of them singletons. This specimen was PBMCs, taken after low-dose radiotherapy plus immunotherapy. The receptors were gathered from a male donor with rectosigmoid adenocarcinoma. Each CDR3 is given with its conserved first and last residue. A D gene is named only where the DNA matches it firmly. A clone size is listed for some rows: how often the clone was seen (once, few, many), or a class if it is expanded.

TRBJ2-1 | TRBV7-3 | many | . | CASSHFKSTGANEQFF | TGTGCCAGCAGCCATTTCAAATCAACGGGGGCCAATGAGCAGTTCTTC
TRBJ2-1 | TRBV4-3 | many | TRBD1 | CASSQASTPRGYRDNEQFF | TGCGCCAGCAGCCAAGCGTCGACCCCCAGGGGGTATAGGGACAATGAGCAGTTCTTC
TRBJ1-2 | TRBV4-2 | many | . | CASSQARTDRDGYTF | TGTGCCAGCAGCCAAGCCCGCACAGACCGAGATGGCTACACCTTC
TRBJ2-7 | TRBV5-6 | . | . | CASSFVAGTLYEQYF | TGTGCCAGCAGCTTCGTCGCAGGGACCCTCTACGAGCAGTACTTC
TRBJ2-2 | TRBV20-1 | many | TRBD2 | CSAPDSGRGDTGELFF | TGCAGTGCTCCCGATAGCGGGAGAGGCGACACCGGGGAGCTGTTTTTT
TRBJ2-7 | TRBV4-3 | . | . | CASSQGPALEQYF | TGCGCCAGCAGCCAAGGGCCGGCCCTCGAGCAGTACTTC
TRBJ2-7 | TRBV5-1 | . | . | CASSHTEGAYEQYF | TGCGCCAGCAGCCACACTGAGGGGGCCTACGAGCAGTACTTC
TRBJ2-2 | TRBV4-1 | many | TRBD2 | CASSQTSGGVNTGELFF | TGCGCCAGCAGCCAGACTAGCGGGGGGGTAAACACCGGGGAGCTGTTTTTT
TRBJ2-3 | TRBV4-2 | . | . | CASSQDPTSTDTQYF | TGTGCCAGCAGCCAAGACCCTACTAGCACAGATACGCAGTATTTT
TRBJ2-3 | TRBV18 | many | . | CASSPVAIRTDTQYF | TGTGCCAGCTCACCAGTGGCCATCCGGACAGATACGCAGTATTTT
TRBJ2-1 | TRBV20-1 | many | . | CSPTAGRINEQFF | TGCAGCCCCACGGCGGGGCGGATCAATGAGCAGTTCTTC
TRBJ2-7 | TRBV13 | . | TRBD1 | CASSRDSLSYEQYF | TGTGCCAGCAGCCGGGACAGCTTATCCTACGAGCAGTACTTC
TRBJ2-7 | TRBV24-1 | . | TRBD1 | CATSDHHGTGKDEQYF | TGTGCCACCAGTGATCACCACGGGACAGGGAAGGACGAGCAGTACTTC
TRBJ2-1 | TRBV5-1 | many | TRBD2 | CASSSRGGAGNEQFF | TGCGCCAGCAGCTCTCGGGGGGGCGCGGGGAATGAGCAGTTCTTC
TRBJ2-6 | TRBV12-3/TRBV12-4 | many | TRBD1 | CASSGTGHSGANVLTF | TGTGCCAGCAGCGGGACAGGGCACTCTGGGGCCAACGTCCTGACTTTC
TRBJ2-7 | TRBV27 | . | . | CASSFGGGYEQYF | TGTGCCAGCAGTTTCGGGGGAGGTTACGAGCAGTACTTC
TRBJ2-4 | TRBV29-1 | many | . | CSARESIQYF | TGCAGCGCCAGGGAGAGCATTCAGTACTTC
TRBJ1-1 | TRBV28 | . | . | CASTPLLRGVYTEAFF | TGTGCCAGCACACCTCTACTAAGAGGGGTGTACACTGAAGCTTTCTTT
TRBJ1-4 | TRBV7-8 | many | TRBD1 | CASSLSGGFEKLFF | TGTGCCAGCAGCTTATCAGGGGGCTTTGAAAAACTGTTTTTT
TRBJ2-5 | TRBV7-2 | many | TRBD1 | CASSIRQGRETQYF | TGTGCCAGCAGCATTCGACAGGGACGCGAGACCCAGTACTTC
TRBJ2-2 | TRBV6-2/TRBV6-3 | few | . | CASSEGLATGELFFF | .
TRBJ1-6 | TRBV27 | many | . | CASGRGPPASGNSPLHF | TGTGCCAGCGGGAGGGGCCCCCCGGCCTCAGGTAATTCACCCCTCCACTTT
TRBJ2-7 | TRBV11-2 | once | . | CASSSYSYEQYF | TGTGCCAGCAGCTCGTACTCCTACGAGCAGTACTTC
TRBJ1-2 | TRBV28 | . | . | CASNQGSQVWGYTF | TGTGCCAGCAACCAGGGCTCCCAAGTGTGGGGCTACACCTTC
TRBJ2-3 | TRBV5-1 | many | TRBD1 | CASRTGPWGDTQYF | TGCGCCAGCCGGACAGGGCCGTGGGGGGATACGCAGTATTTT
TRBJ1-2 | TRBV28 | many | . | CASSAGGLVGGYTF | TGTGCCAGCAGCGCCGGAGGGCTCGTCGGTGGCTACACCTTC
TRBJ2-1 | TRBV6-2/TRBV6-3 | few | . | CASSYTRTVNEQFF | TGTGCCAGCAGTTACACCAGGACAGTCAATGAGCAGTTCTTC
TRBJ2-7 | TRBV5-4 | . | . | CASSLNAGGVYEQYF | TGTGCCAGCAGCTTGAATGCAGGCGGTGTCTACGAGCAGTACTTC
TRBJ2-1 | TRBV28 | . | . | CASRMIQEEQFF | TGTGCCAGCAGAATGATACAGGAAGAGCAGTTCTTC
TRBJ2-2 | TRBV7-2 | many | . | CASSRDVSTGELFF | TGTGCCAGCAGCAGGGACGTTAGCACCGGGGAGCTGTTTTTT
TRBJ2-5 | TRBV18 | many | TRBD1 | CASSPRDRVYQETQYF | TGTGCCAGCTCACCACGCGACAGGGTTTATCAAGAGACCCAGTACTTC
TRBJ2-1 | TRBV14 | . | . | CASSQVSANEQFF | TGTGCCAGCAGCCAAGTTAGCGCCAATGAGCAGTTCTTC
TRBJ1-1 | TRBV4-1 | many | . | CASSPILRDPGRAFF | TGCGCCAGCAGCCCCATTCTTAGGGATCCAGGAAGAGCTTTCTTT
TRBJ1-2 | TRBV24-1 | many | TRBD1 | CATSDPGPAGQGGYGYTF | TGTGCCACCAGTGATCCCGGCCCCGCGGGACAGGGAGGGTATGGCTACACCTTC
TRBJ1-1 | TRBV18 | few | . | CASSQGTKRAFF | TGTGCCAGCTCACAGGGGACAAAGAGAGCTTTCTTT
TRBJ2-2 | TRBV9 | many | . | CASSVNWRAGELFF | TGTGCCAGCAGCGTAAATTGGAGAGCCGGGGAGCTGTTTTTT
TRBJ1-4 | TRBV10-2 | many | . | CASIFRPSPSGEKLFF | TGCGCCAGCATTTTCCGACCGTCCCCCTCTGGTGAAAAACTGTTTTTT
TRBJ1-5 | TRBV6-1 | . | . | CASSARLSNQPQHF | TGTGCCAGCAGCGCCCGCCTGTCCAATCAGCCCCAGCATTTT
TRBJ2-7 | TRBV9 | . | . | CASSQTGRSRDEQYF | TGTGCCAGCAGTCAGACAGGCCGCTCAAGAGACGAGCAGTACTTC
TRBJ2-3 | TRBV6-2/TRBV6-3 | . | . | CASRKGDHTDTQYF | TGTGCCAGCAGGAAAGGGGACCACACAGATACGCAGTATTTT
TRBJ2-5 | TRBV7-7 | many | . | CASSFRANSQETQYF | TGTGCCAGCAGCTTTAGGGCCAACTCTCAAGAGACCCAGTACTTC
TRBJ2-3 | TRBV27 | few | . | CASSLSGNTQYF | TGTGCCAGCAGTTTATCAGGGAATACGCAGTATTTT
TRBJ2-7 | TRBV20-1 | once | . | CSAPGYLRDGLGYEQYF | TGCAGTGCTCCTGGTTACCTCCGGGACGGACTTGGGTACGAGCAGTACTTC
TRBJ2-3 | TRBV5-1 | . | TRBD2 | CASSLGAGSVDTQYF | TGCGCCAGCAGCTTGGGAGCGGGGTCGGTAGATACGCAGTATTTT
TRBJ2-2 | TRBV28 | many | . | CASSPGGGTGELFF | TGTGCCAGCAGTCCCGGGGGAGGTACCGGGGAGCTGTTTTTT
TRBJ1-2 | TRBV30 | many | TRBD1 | CAWSVPRTGGYGYTF | TGTGCCTGGAGTGTGCCCCGGACAGGGGGCTATGGCTACACCTTC
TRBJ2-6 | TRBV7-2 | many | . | CASSFGDGRSRSGANVLTF | TGTGCCAGCAGCTTCGGGGACGGACGTAGCAGGTCTGGGGCCAACGTCCTGACTTTC
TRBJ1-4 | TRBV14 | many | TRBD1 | CANWGQEASTNEKLFF | TGTGCCAATTGGGGACAGGAGGCATCAACTAATGAAAAACTGTTTTTT
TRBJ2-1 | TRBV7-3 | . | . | CASSLSRGSYNEQFF | TGTGCCAGCAGCTTAAGCAGGGGTTCCTACAATGAGCAGTTCTTC